The T cell receptor (beta chain) described here comes from a study of T-cell reconstitution after alpha-beta-depleted transplantation in children (dated by TCRdb to the mid-2010s). A note on the overall study: The study quantitatively tracked T-cell immune reconstitution after TCRalphabeta/CD19-depleted allogeneic hematopoietic cell transplantation in children using TCR repertoire profiling.

Overall study results and their limits: Over subsequent months, a decline in hyperexpanded clone frequencies was noted, and after one year, T-cell counts and TCRbeta diversity were mostly ascribed to newly produced T cells. The apparently early alphabetaT-cell count recovery about two months after transplant was reportedly dependent on only several hundred rapidly expanded clones derived from non-depleted graft cells. In some patients, the high TCRbeta diversity seen at day 60 was put down to recipient T cells and intrathymic progenitors that had survived conditioning.

The treatment or condition label, read with the paper, signifies: allogeneic hematopoietic cell transplantation with graft depleted of TCRalphabeta T cells and CD19 B cells. The children who served as transplant recipients had been given grafts of TCRalphabeta/CD19-depleted allogeneic hematopoietic cells. The CDR3 contains 15 residues, cysteine and phenylalanine counted. Only CDR3 DNA is held: 45 bases, read in frame from base 1. V was cut back by 6 bases and J by 5 bases, leaving a gap of 19 bases between them. The germline V gene yields MDHEN for CDR1 and SYDVKM for CDR2. Ten or more counts support this clonotype. Its specific antigen is unknown. No per-base quality is available; no much larger clone lies one base away. The method behind the library was PCR. Sequencing instrument: Illumina HiSeq 2500. TCR library preparation used molecular barcoding, with unique molecular identifiers applied to normalize quantification of the TCRbeta repertoire. Using fastp trimming at Q25 and MiXCR clonotype assembly, TCRdb reanalyzed the public sequencing data and kept in-frame beta chains. Rows with a matching CDR3 protein are joined into one entry that keeps the most common DNA and genes. This sample lists approximately 99,000 distinct CDR3 sequences; about 6.5% were detected once. Of the sample, 20% to 25% is held by the ten largest clones.

Sequencing used PBMCs, mostly from graft donor cells, obtained 360 days after TCRalphabeta/CD19-depleted stem cell transplant. The origin of this receptor is a male patient aged 2 to 9 who had a stem cell transplant for acute lymphoblastic leukemia, so the T cells may come from the graft donor. The sequence is built from TRBV28 and TRBJ2-5; no D gene call is confident. The DNA sequence follows: TGTGCCAGCAGCATCGGAGTAAGGGATGCGGAGACCCAGTACTTC. Translated, this gives CASSIGVRDAETQYF.